The 9 T cell receptor beta chains listed next were all sequenced from one sample in a study of T cell responses to AZD1222 COVID-19 vaccine (dated by TCRdb to 2020 to 2022). Preparation of the library involved the immunoSEQ multiplex PCR assay. Here the immuneACCESS table is served through TCRdb, limited to in-frame sequences with V and J called. Missing clones are a known gap in these copies; in checked studies unresolved V genes cover under half, and the rest lacks a known reason. Counted in this sample were over 130,000 clones; around 90% of them appeared once. The ten largest clones capture around 2.9% of the sample. Interpreted using the paper, the time point label stands for: about 28 days (+/-7) after the second vaccine dose. The specimen was peripheral blood, collected 28 days after the second AZD1222 dose. The receptors shown here come from an adult who received the AZD1222 COVID-19 vaccine.

The CDR3 here is CASSTTMIQGAGANVLTF. CDR3 DNA: TGTGCCAGCAGCACTACGATGATACAGGGGGCTGGGGCCAACGTCCTGACTTTC. V is TRBV5-5 and J is TRBJ2-6, with 8 bases aligning to TRBD1. V was pared by 4 bases and J by 2 bases, with 11 bases of the junction left unmatched. Germline V gene sequence: CDR1 SGHKS, CDR2 YYEKEE (reference sequence). The CDR3 spans 18 residues.

This clone occurred once. The chain uses TRBV11-2 and TRBJ1-3; D unclear. The germline V and J ends were trimmed by 5 bases and 8 bases, with 13 bases remaining between them. CDR3 length equals 13 residues. Germline assignment: CDR1 SGHAT and CDR2 FQNNGV. The CDR3 DNA sequence: TGTGCCAGCAGCCTAACCGCGGCCGACACCATATATTTT. It is translated as CASSLTAADTIYF.

This chain uses TRBV18 with TRBJ1-1, with TRBD1 as a possible D gene (6 bases). This CDR3 comprises 13 residues. The germline V gene encodes CDR1 KGHSH and CDR2 LQKENI. V lost 3 bases and J 8 bases, leaving 13 bases between the germline ends. This CDR3 reads CASSPQIGGEAFF. CDR3 nucleotides: TGTGCCAGCTCACCCCAAATAGGGGGGGAAGCTTTCTTT.

The V and J genes are TRBV27 and TRBJ1-6, with a weak D call TRBD1 (6 bases). Germline CDR1 reads MNHEY; CDR2 reads SMNVEV (reference sequence). The V end lost 4 bases, the J end lost 6 bases, and 13 bases lay between the germline ends. The CDR3 is 15 residues long. The CDR3 DNA reads TGTGCCAGCAGTTCGACAGGCTCCCTTAATTCACCCCTCCACTTT. Translated, it gives CASSSTGSLNSPLHF.

This clone was seen more than once but under ten times. This rearrangement joins TRBV19 to TRBJ1-5; D remains unclear. Trimming took 3 bases from V and 4 from J, leaving 13 bases between them. The CDR3 spans 15 residues. The germline gives CDR1 LNHDA, CDR2 SQIVND (reference sequence). The CDR3 DNA follows: TGTGCCAGTAGTATCGCGCTCCTAGGTAATCAGCCCCAGCATTTT. Protein product: CASSIALLGNQPQHF.

V gene TRBV10-3 combines with J gene TRBJ1-3; TRBD1 matches 7 bases. Germline CDR1 is ENHRY and CDR2 is SYGVKD. The CDR3 runs 18 residues. V shed 2 bases, J shed 0 bases, and the junction held 10 bases outside the gene matches. The chain's CDR3 is CAISEPGTDPSSGNTIYF. As DNA, the CDR3 is TGTGCCATCAGTGAGCCCGGGACAGACCCTAGCTCTGGAAACACCATATATTTT.

The V gene is TRBV27, the J gene TRBJ2-3, with D uncertain. The V end was cut by 8 bases, the J end by 4 bases, with 10 bases between. The CDR3 spans 12 residues. Germline CDR1 MNHEY, CDR2 SMNVEV (reference sequence). This chain's CDR3 is CASPPSADTQYF. As DNA, the CDR3 is TGTGCCAGCCCCCCGAGCGCAGATACGCAGTATTTT.

This chain uses TRBV27 with TRBJ2-7; 7 bases are a match to TRBD2. The junction had 7 bases not matched to a gene; V was cut back by 5 bases and J by 3 bases. This CDR3 has 14 amino acids. CDR1 is MNHEY, CDR2 SMNVEV, per germline (reference sequence). CDR3 coding DNA: TGTGCCAGCAGTCCCTCTAGCGGTCACTACGAGCAGTACTTC. This sequence encodes CASSPSSGHYEQYF.

The CDR3 bases are TGTGCCACCAGCAGAGGCGGAACAGTTAATGAAAAACTGTTTTTT. It yields the protein CATSRGGTVNEKLFF. V is TRBV15 and J is TRBJ1-4, with D unclear. Trimming shortened V by 1 base and J by 4 bases, and 10 bases separated the two germline ends. This CDR3 is built from 15 residues. Per germline, CDR1 LNHNV and CDR2 YYDKDF (reference sequence). Drawing the rest from reference TRBV15 and TRBJ1-4, the complete variable domain is DAMVIQNPRYQVTQFGKPVTLSCSQTLNHNVMYWYQQKSSQAPKLLFHYYDKDFNNEADTPDNFQSRRPNTSFCFLDIRSPGLGDTAMYLCATSRGGTVNEKLFFGSGTQLSVL.